This T cell receptor (beta chain) was captured in a study of OX40 agonist ivuxolimab in advanced cancers. At the level of the study: Eligibility rules accepted prior anti-PD-1, anti-PD-L1 or anti-CTLA-4 therapy, and around 40% had some.

This CDR3 region has 15 residues. Per germline, CDR1 KGHSH and CDR2 LQKENI. The germline V and J ends were trimmed by 6 bases and 6 bases, with 18 bases remaining between them. TCRdb's copy holds only in-frame clones and misses some; the assay was immunoSEQ multiplex PCR. Of 99,000 or so clones detected, 75% to 95% appear once; the ten largest clones hold roughly 0.33%. In regard to this clone: Its antigen is currently unknown.

Broader study findings: Fewer expanded clones were found on average in CD4+ than in CD8+ T cells.

This receptor was identified in an adult with an advanced solid tumor such as melanoma, head and neck, liver or kidney cancer. V is TRBV18 and J is TRBJ2-1, with D perhaps TRBD2 (6 bases). This specimen consisted of CD4+ or CD8+ T cells sorted from blood, obtained in a trial of the OX40 agonist ivuxolimab. CDR3 nucleotides: TGTGCCAGCTCGTACACCGGGGGACGCACCAATGAGCAGTTCTTC. Translation: CASSYTGGRTNEQFF.